A single TCR beta chain is shown here with its context. Its specificity is unknown. The source of the sample is a study of PD-1 blockade in classical Hodgkin lymphoma. Study information: Patients were treated with nivolumab at 3 mg/kg, and this was given intravenously every 2 weeks.

Every one of the patients relapsed after autologous stem cell transplantation (brentuximab vedotin exposure was variable). Repertoires were generated with immunoSEQ multiplex PCR, while TCRdb's copy carries only in-frame clones and drops some. The sample has 55,000 to 65,000 clones, around 87% seen once. After removal of 10 bases from V and 5 bases from J, the junction contained 11 bases not matched to a gene. The CDR3 loop spans 14 amino acids. CDR1 and CDR2 (germline): SGHVS, FNYEAQ. Whole-study findings and limits: Lower baseline TCR diversity marked trial partial responders and progressors. Reported baseline diversity: healthy donors highest, relapsed/refractory patients lowest.

The rearrangement joins TRBV7-6 to TRBJ2-1; 7 bases map to TRBD2. The sample was peripheral blood mononuclear cells (PBMCs), taken at baseline. The receptor comes from a human donor with classical Hodgkin lymphoma. The DNA of the CDR3 is TGTGCCAACTCTCTTGGGGGGGAGGACAATGAGCAGTTCTTC. It is translated as CANSLGGEDNEQFF.